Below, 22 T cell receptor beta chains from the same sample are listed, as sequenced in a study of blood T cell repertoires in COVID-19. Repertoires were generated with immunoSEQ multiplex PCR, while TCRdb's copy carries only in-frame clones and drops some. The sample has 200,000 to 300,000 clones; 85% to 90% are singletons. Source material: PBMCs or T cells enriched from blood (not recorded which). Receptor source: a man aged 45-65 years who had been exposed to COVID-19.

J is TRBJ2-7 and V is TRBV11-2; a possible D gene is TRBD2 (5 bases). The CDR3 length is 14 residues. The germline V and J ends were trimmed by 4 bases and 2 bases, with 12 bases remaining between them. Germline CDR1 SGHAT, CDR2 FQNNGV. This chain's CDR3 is CASSSHTLAYEQYF. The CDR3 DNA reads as TGTGCCAGCAGCTCCCACACACTAGCCTACGAGCAGTACTTC.

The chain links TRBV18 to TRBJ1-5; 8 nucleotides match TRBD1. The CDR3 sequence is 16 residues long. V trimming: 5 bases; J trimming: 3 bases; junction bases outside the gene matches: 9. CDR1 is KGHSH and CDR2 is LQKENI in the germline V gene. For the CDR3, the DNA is TGTGCCAGCTCAAGGAACGGACAGGGTAACAATCAGCCCCAGCATTTT. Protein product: CASSRNGQGNNQPQHF.

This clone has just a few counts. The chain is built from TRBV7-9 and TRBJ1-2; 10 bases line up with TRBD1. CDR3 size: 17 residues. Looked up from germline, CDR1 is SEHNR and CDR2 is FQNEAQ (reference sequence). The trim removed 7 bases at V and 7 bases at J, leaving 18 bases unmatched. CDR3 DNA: TGTGCCAGCAACCCGCCCGTGACAGGGGGCGACTTAAGTGGCTACACCTTC. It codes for CASNPPVTGGDLSGYTF.

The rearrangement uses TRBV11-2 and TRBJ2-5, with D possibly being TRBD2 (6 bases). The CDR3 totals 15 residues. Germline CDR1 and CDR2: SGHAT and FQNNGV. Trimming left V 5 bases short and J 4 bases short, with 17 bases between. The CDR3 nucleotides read TGTGCCAGCAGCCCACAAGTGGGAGGAATAGAGACCCAGTACTTC. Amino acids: CASSPQVGGIETQYF.

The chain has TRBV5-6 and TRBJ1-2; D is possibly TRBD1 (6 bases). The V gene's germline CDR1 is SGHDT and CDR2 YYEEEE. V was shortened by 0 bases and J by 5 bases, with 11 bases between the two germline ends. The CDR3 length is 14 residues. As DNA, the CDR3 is TGTGCCAGCAGCTTGGACAGGGTGGGGTATGGCTACACCTTC. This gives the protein CASSLDRVGYGYTF. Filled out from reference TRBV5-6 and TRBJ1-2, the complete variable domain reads DAGVTQSPTHLIKTRGQQVTLRCSPKSGHDTVSWYQQALGQGPQFIFQYYEEEERQRGNFPDRFSGHQFPNYSSELNVNALLLGDSALYLCASSLDRVGYGYTFGSGTRLTVV.

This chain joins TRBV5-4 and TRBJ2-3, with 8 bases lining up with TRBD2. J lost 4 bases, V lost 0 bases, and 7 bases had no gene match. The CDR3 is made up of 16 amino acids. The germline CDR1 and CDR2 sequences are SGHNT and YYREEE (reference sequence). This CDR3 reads CASSLAGGAGADTQYF. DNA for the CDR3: TGTGCCAGCAGCTTGGCGGGGGGGGCCGGGGCAGATACGCAGTATTTT.

Here the CDR3 DNA reads TGTGCCAGCAGCTTGGGGCAGTACTATGGCTACACCTTC. Protein product: CASSLGQYYGYTF. V and J are TRBV5-6 and TRBJ1-2; D is unclear. Germline V gene lookup returns CDR1 SGHDT and CDR2 YYEEEE. The CDR3 length is 13 residues. V lost 0 bases and J lost 3, with 6 bases in between.

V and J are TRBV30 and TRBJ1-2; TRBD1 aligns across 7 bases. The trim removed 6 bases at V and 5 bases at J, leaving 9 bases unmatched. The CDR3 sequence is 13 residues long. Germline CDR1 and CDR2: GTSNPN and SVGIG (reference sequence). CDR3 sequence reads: CACGTVATYGYTF. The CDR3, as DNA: TGTGCCTGCGGGACAGTTGCTACTTATGGCTACACCTTC.

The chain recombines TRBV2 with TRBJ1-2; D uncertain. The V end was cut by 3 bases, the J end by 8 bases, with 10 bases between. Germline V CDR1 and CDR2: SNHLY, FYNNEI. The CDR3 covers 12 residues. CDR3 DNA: TGTGCCAGCAGTGATGAGGGTTCAGGCTACACCTTC. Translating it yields CASSDEGSGYTF.

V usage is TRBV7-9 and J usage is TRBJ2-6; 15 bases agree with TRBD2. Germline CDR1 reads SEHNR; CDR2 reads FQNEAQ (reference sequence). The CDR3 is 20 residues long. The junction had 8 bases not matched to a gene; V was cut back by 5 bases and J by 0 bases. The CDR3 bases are TGTGCCAGCAGCACGGGACTAGCGGGGGGACCATCCTCTGGGGCCAACGTCCTGACTTTC. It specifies CASSTGLAGGPSSGANVLTF.

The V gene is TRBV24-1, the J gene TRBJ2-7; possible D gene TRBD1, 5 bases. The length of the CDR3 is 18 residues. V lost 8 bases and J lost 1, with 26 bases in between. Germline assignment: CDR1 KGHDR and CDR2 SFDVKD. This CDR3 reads CATIVWFLGRASSYEQYV. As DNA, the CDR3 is TGTGCCACCATAGTATGGTTTCTCGGCAGGGCTTCTTCCTACGAGCAGTACGTC.

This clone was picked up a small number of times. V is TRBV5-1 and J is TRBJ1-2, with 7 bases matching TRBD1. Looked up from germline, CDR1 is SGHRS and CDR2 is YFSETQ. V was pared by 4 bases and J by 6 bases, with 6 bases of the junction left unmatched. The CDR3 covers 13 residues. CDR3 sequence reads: CASSLMTGNGYTF. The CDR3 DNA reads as TGCGCCAGCAGCCTAATGACAGGGAATGGCTACACCTTC. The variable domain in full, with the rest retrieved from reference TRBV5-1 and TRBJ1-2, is KAGVTQTPRYLIKTRGQQVTLSCSPISGHRSVSWYQQTPGQGLQFLFEYFSETQRNKGNFPGRFSGRQFSNSRSEMNVSTLELGDSALYLCASSLMTGNGYTFGSGTRLTVV.

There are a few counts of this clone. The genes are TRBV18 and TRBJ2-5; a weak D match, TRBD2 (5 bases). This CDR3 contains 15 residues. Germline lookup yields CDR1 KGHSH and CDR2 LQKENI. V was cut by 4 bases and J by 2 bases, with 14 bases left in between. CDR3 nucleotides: TGTGCCAGCTCACGGAACGTTGGGGAGCAAGAGACCCAGTACTTC. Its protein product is CASSRNVGEQETQYF.

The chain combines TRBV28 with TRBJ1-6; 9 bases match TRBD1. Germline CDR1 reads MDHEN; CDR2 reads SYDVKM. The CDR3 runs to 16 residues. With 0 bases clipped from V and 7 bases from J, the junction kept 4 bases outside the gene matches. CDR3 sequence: CASSLWDRGGNSPLHF. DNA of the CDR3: TGTGCCAGCAGTTTATGGGACAGGGGAGGGAATTCACCCCTCCACTTT.

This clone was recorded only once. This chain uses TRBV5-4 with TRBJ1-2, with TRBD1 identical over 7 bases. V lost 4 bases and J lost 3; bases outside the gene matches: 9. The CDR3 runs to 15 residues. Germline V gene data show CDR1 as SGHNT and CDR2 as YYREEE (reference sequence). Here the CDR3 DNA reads TGTGCCAGCAGCAACGGACAGGTGCAGTACTATGGCTACACCTTC. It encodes CASSNGQVQYYGYTF.

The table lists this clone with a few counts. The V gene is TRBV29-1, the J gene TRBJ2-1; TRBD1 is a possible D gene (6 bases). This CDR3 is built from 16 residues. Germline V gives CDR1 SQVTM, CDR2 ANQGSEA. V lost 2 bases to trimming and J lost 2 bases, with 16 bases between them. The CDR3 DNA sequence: TGCAGCGTTGAACCCAGGACAGCCAGCACCTACAATGAGCAGTTCTTC. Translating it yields CSVEPRTASTYNEQFF.

The CDR3 spells CATYRGEGEKLFF. The CDR3 nucleotides read TGTGCCACATACAGGGGAGAGGGGGAAAAACTGTTTTTT. V is TRBV10-3 and J is TRBJ1-4; 7 bases match TRBD1. After removal of 10 bases from V and 8 bases from J, the junction contained 10 bases not matched to a gene. The CDR3 runs to 13 residues. The germline V gene has CDR1 ENHRY and CDR2 SYGVKD.

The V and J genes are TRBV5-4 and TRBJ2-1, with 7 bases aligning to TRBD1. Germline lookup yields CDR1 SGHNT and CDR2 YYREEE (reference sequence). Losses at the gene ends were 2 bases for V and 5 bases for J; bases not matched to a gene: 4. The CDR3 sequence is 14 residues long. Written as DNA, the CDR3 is TGTGCCAGCAGCTTCCCGGGACAGAACAATGAGCAGTTCTTC. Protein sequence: CASSFPGQNNEQFF.

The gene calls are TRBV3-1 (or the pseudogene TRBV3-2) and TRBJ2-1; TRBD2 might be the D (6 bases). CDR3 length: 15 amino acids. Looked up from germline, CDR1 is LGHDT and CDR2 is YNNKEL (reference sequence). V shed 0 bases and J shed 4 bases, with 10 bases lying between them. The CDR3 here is CASSQEAGPYNEQFF. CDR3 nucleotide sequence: TGTGCCAGCAGCCAAGAGGCGGGACCTTACAATGAGCAGTTCTTC.

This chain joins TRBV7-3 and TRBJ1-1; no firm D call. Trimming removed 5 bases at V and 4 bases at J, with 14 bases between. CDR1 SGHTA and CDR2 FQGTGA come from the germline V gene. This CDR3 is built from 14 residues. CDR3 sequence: CASSPRHLSTEAFF. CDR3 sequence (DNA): TGTGCCAGCAGCCCCCGACATTTGAGCACTGAAGCTTTCTTT.

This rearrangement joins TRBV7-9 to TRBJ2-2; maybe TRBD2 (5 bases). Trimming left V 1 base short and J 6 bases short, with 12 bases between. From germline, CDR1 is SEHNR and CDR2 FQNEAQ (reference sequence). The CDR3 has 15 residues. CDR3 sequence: CASSLGGETAGELFF. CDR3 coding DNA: TGTGCCAGCAGCTTAGGTGGGGAGACGGCCGGGGAGCTGTTTTTT. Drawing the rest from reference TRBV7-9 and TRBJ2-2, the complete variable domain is DTGVSQNPRHKITKRGQNVTFRCDPISEHNRLYWYRQTLGQGPEFLTYFQNEAQLEKSRLLSDRFSAERPKGSFSTLEIQRTEQGDSAMYLCASSLGGETAGELFFGEGSRLTVL.

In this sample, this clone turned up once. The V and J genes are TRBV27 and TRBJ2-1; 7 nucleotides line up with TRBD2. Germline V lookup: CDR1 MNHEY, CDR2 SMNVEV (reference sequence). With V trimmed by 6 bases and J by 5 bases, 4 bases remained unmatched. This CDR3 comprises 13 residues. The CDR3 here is CASRIRGDNEQFF. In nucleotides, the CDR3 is TGTGCCAGCAGGATCCGGGGGGACAATGAGCAGTTCTTC.